This paragraph covers one TCR beta chain sequence. This study enrolled people aged about 18 to 90 from approximately 24 US geographic areas. Membership in each cohort depended on participant-reported clinical history. The length of the CDR3 is 14 residues. V lost 4 bases to trimming and J lost 5 bases; unmatched junction nucleotides: 9. Germline loops: CDR1 SGHDT, CDR2 YYEEEE. The sample comes from a study of blood T cell repertoires in COVID-19. Study information: Whether acute or convalescent, the COVID-19 samples came from the United States, Italy and Spain.

Generated by immunoSEQ multiplex PCR, the TCRdb table keeps only in-frame clones and is missing some. This table has hundreds of thousands of clones, roughly 80% appearing once. This chain joins TRBV5-6 and TRBJ2-7; 7 positions agree with TRBD1. Sequencing used PBMCs or T cells enriched from blood (not recorded which). The receptor comes from a woman between 45 and 65 years old who had been exposed to COVID-19. The CDR3 sequence is CASSVTGIGDEQYF. For the CDR3, the DNA is TGTGCCAGCAGCGTGACAGGGATAGGGGACGAGCAGTACTTC.